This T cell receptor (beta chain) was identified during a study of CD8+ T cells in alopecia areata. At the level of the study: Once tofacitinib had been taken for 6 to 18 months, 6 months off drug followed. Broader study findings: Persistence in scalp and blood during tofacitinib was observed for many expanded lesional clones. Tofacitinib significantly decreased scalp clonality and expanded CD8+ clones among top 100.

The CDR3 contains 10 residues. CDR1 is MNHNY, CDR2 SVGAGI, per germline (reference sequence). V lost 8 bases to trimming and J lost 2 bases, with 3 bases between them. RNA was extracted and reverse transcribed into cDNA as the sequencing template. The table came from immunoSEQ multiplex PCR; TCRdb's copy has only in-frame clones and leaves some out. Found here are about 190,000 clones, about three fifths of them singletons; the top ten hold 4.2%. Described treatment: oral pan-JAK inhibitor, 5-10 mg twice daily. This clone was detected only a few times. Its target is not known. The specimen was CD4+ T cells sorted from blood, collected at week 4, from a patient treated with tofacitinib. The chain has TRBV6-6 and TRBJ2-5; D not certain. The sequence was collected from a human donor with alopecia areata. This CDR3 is CASGQETQYF. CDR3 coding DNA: TGTGCCAGCGGTCAAGAGACCCAGTACTTC.